This passage covers 3 T cell receptor beta chains from one sample sequenced in a study of post-analysis software for immune sequencing data. The TCR beta cDNA libraries contained unique molecular identifiers. A single record per CDR3 protein comes from TCRdb applying MiXCR to the PCR reads. The sample yields 150,000 or so distinct CDR3 sequences, under 40% seen once. The input for sequencing was blood, taken after autologous hematopoietic stem cell transplantation. All receptors derive from a girl aged 5-17 years with multiple sclerosis.

This clonotype appeared a few times. This chain links TRBV7-2 with TRBJ2-7, with TRBD2 matching over 9 bases. The better agreement between TRBJ2-5 and the DNA end casts doubt on the J call. The CDR3 runs 14 residues. The germline CDR1 and CDR2 sequences are SGHTA and FQGNSA. The chain's CDR3 is CASSFPTSGETQYF. The CDR3 DNA sequence: TGTGCCAGCAGCTTCCCGACTAGCGGAGAGACCCAGTACTTC.

The V gene is TRBV6-2 or TRBV6-3, the J gene TRBJ2-4, with 7 bases that match TRBD1. V lost 5 bases, J lost 9 bases, and 7 bases stayed unmatched. Germline assignment: CDR1 MNHEY and CDR2 SVGEGT. The CDR3 is 13 amino acids. DNA of the CDR3: TGTGCCAGCAGTCAGGACAGGAGTTCCATTCAGTACTTC. Amino acids: CASSQDRSSIQYF.

The chain has TRBV28 and TRBJ2-4, with 7 bases lining up with TRBD1. The J call is doubtful: the DNA matches TRBJ2-7 better. This CDR3 comprises 13 residues. Germline V gene sequence: CDR1 MDHEN, CDR2 SYDVKM. The CDR3 is CASSWDSAYEQYF. The CDR3 nucleotides read TGTGCCAGCAGTTGGGACAGTGCCTACGAGCAGTACTTC.